A single sample is the source of the 21 T cell receptor beta chains below, sequenced in a study of T-cell memory formation after mild COVID-19. Using its own MiXCR run on the 5' RACE reads, TCRdb lists one record per CDR3 protein. The top ten hold approximately 13% of the sample, which has approximately 500,000 distinct CDR3 sequences, roughly 25% seen once. Sequenced sample: PBMCs or a T cell subset sorted from them (not recorded which). All receptors derive from an adult woman who had mild COVID-19 (a few samples of this study predate the infection). Cell type and time point are not known.

This chain connects TRBV4-1 to TRBJ2-2; D is undetermined. V was shortened by 2 bases and J by 1 base, with 17 bases between the two germline ends. The CDR3 is made up of 18 amino acids. Germline V gene data show CDR1 as MGHRA and CDR2 as YSYEKL. The DNA for the CDR3 is TGCGCCAGCAGCCAAAAAGGTGGTGGCGGAATGAACACCGGGGAGCTGTTTTTT. It translates to CASSQKGGGGMNTGELFF.

The chain uses TRBV5-1 and TRBJ2-3; D not resolved. Between the trimmed V and J ends, which lost 3 bases and 1 base, there was a span of 6 bases. The CDR3 loop spans 13 amino acids. Germline values: CDR1 SGHRS, CDR2 YFSETQ. The CDR3 DNA reads TGCGCCAGCAGCTGGGAAGGCACAGATACGCAGTATTTT. It specifies CASSWEGTDTQYF. Full variable domain (rest looked up from reference TRBV5-1 and TRBJ2-3): KAGVTQTPRYLIKTRGQQVTLSCSPISGHRSVSWYQQTPGQGLQFLFEYFSETQRNKGNFPGRFSGRQFSNSRSEMNVSTLELGDSALYLCASSWEGTDTQYFGPGTRLTVL.

This clonotype was seen ten or more times. This sequence joins TRBV11-2 and TRBJ1-6, with no clear D. This CDR3 is built from 18 residues. Trimming cost V 1 base and J 9 bases, with 22 bases left between them. From germline, CDR1 is SGHAT and CDR2 FQNNGV. CDR3 nucleotides: TGTGCCAGCAGCTTAGGTCGCTCTGTACGACGCGGGAGTTCACCCCTCCACTTT. Translating it yields CASSLGRSVRRGSSPLHF.

This sequence joins TRBV2 and TRBJ1-1; maybe TRBD1 (6 bases). The CDR3 extends over 14 amino acids. Germline CDR1 and CDR2: SNHLY and FYNNEI. V shed 6 bases and J shed 7 bases, with 18 bases lying between them. The CDR3 nucleotides are TGTGCCAGCAGCGCAATCATAGGGGGGATTGAAGCTTTCTTT. Translated, it gives CASSAIIGGIEAFF.

The V call is TRBV10-3, the J call TRBJ1-3, with D uncertain. This CDR3 is built from 16 residues. Trimming cost V 2 bases and J 0 bases, with 11 bases left between them. Germline loops: CDR1 ENHRY, CDR2 SYGVKD. The CDR3 sequence is CAISERGPSSGNTIYF. CDR3 sequence (DNA): TGTGCCATCAGTGAGAGAGGGCCCAGCTCTGGAAACACCATATATTTT.

This clonotype was counted once. V gene TRBV2 combines with J gene TRBJ2-7; D gene uncertain. With 0 bases removed from V and 2 bases from J, the gap between germline ends came to 8 bases. CDR1 and CDR2 (germline): SNHLY, FYNNEI. The CDR3 loop spans 14 amino acids. The CDR3 spells CASSEALGPYEQYF. CDR3 sequence (DNA): TGTGCCAGCAGTGAAGCGCTAGGCCCCTACGAGCAGTACTTC.

A few counts support this clonotype. The J gene is TRBJ2-5, the V gene TRBV7-9; 7 nucleotides line up with TRBD1. The junction had 5 bases not matched to a gene; V was cut back by 2 bases and J by 5 bases. CDR1 is SEHNR and CDR2 is FQNEAQ in the germline V gene (reference sequence). There are 14 residues in the CDR3. The CDR3 protein is CASSLPRGYETQYF. For the CDR3, the DNA is TGTGCCAGCAGCTTACCCAGGGGGTATGAGACCCAGTACTTC.

The chain employs TRBV24-1 and TRBJ2-3; 10 bases agree with TRBD1. The CDR3 sequence is 16 residues long. With 5 bases clipped from V and 4 bases from J, the junction kept 8 bases outside the gene matches. Germline-derived CDR1 and CDR2 are KGHDR and SFDVKD. In DNA form, the CDR3 reads TGTGCCACCAGTGGACCGGGACAGGGGAACGCAGATACGCAGTATTTT. This gives the protein CATSGPGQGNADTQYF.

This clonotype was picked up many times. The chain has TRBV7-6 and TRBJ2-1, with 8 bases fitting TRBD2. Germline assignment: CDR1 SGHVS and CDR2 FNYEAQ. V shed 1 base and J 6 bases; nucleotides not matched to a gene: 8. The length of the CDR3 is 16 residues. The CDR3 protein is CASSLGPGGPGNEQFF. CDR3 DNA sequence: TGTGCCAGCAGCTTAGGCCCGGGGGGGCCGGGCAATGAGCAGTTCTTC. Variable domain in full (rest from reference TRBV7-6 and TRBJ2-1): GAGVSQSPRYKVTKRGQDVALRCDPISGHVSLYWYRQALGQGPEFLTYFNYEAQQDKSGLPNDRFSAERPEGSISTLTIQRTEQRDSAMYRCASSLGPGGPGNEQFFGPGTRLTVL.

This clonotype showed up just a few times. The gene calls are TRBV7-6 and TRBJ2-3; 13 bases match TRBD2. This CDR3 region has 18 residues. The V gene end was trimmed by 5 bases and the J gene end by 0 bases; junction bases not matched to a gene: 8. CDR1 and CDR2 (germline): SGHVS, FNYEAQ. The chain's CDR3 is CASSPGLAGALSTDTQYF. DNA of the CDR3: TGTGCCAGCAGCCCCGGACTAGCGGGGGCCCTTAGCACAGATACGCAGTATTTT.

The rearrangement uses TRBV19 and TRBJ1-1; 7 bases are a match to TRBD1. From germline, CDR1 is LNHDA and CDR2 SQIVND (reference sequence). The V gene end was trimmed by 8 bases and the J gene end by 1 base; junction bases not matched to a gene: 4. There are 13 residues in the CDR3. This CDR3 reads CASCGTANTEAFF. The CDR3 bases are TGTGCCAGTTGCGGGACAGCGAACACTGAAGCTTTCTTT.

This sequence joins TRBV7-3 and TRBJ2-1; 7 bases are a match to TRBD2. The CDR3 is 16 residues long. Germline V CDR1 and CDR2: SGHTA, FQGTGA. V was clipped by 0 bases and J by 4 bases; unmatched bases: 6. This CDR3 is CASSLTQRGLYNEQFF. The CDR3 DNA reads as TGTGCCAGCAGCTTAACTCAGCGGGGCCTATACAATGAGCAGTTCTTC.

The rearrangement links TRBV20-1 to TRBJ2-7, with 7 nucleotides matching TRBD2. CDR3 length: 14 amino acids. CDR1 and CDR2 from the germline V gene are DFQATT and SNEGSKA (reference sequence). V lost 5 bases and J lost 3; bases outside the gene matches: 10. In nucleotides, the CDR3 is TGCAGTGCTGACCTCGGGACTAATGACTACGAGCAGTACTTC. Translation: CSADLGTNDYEQYF.

The gene calls are TRBV7-6 and TRBJ2-5; weak D call: TRBD2 (6 bases). Germline V CDR1 and CDR2: SGHVS, FNYEAQ. The CDR3 spans 21 residues. V was trimmed by 5 bases and J by 5 bases, leaving 36 bases between them. CDR3 in DNA: TGTGCCAGCAGCCCATCGGCCCCCAATTTAGCCCTCGCGGGGATGGGGGAGACCCAGTACTTC. It translates to CASSPSAPNLALAGMGETQYF.

This clonotype turned up a few times. V usage is TRBV12-3 or TRBV12-4 and J usage is TRBJ1-1; tentatively, D is TRBD1 (5 bases). There are 14 residues in the CDR3. The V gene lost 8 bases and the J gene lost 4 bases, with 17 bases spanning the gap. CDR3 sequence (DNA): TGTGCCAGCCGTCCCGACGGGGGGGGCACTGAAGCTTTCTTT. Its translation: CASRPDGGGTEAFF.

Only a few counts were recorded for this clonotype. The V gene is TRBV18, the J gene TRBJ2-7; D possibly uses TRBD1 or TRBD2 (7 bases each). The V gene lost 1 base and the J gene lost 7 bases, with 14 bases spanning the gap. Germline V lookup: CDR1 KGHSH, CDR2 LQKENI. CDR3 length equals 14 residues. CDR3 nucleotides: TGTGCCAGCTCACCACAGGGGGCGGGAGAAGAGCAGTACTTC. Amino acid sequence: CASSPQGAGEEQYF.

V usage is TRBV20-1 and J usage is TRBJ2-7; D tentatively reads TRBD1 or TRBD2 (5 bases each). V was shortened by 0 bases and J by 7 bases, with 10 bases between the two germline ends. Germline V CDR1 and CDR2: DFQATT, SNEGSKA (reference sequence). This CDR3 is 12 amino acids long. The CDR3 protein is CSARDRESEQYF. In DNA form, the CDR3 reads TGCAGTGCTAGAGACAGGGAGTCAGAGCAGTACTTC.

This clonotype came up a few times. The genes are TRBV5-1 and TRBJ1-5; D unresolved. Germline V gene sequence: CDR1 SGHRS, CDR2 YFSETQ. The CDR3 covers 15 residues. V lost 0 bases to trimming and J lost 4 bases, with 11 bases between them. CDR3 loop: CASSLGEGVNQPQHF. In DNA, the CDR3 is TGCGCCAGCAGCTTGGGAGAGGGCGTAAATCAGCCCCAGCATTTT.

In its sample, this clonotype was seen a few times. This rearrangement joins TRBV5-8 to TRBJ1-5, with 7 nucleotides matching TRBD1. V lost 4 bases, J lost 2 bases, and 6 bases stayed unmatched. This CDR3 spans 15 amino acids. Germline V CDR1 and CDR2: SGHTS, YDEGEE. Written as DNA, the CDR3 is TGTGCCAGCAGCGAGACAGGGCAAGGCAATCAGCCCCAGCATTTT. This sequence encodes CASSETGQGNQPQHF.

This clonotype was detected only a few times. CDR3 DNA: TGTGCCATCAGTGGACGAAAAGAGGGTGTGCAGTTCTTC. Residues: CAISGRKEGVQFF. This chain uses TRBV10-3 with TRBJ2-1; D might be TRBD2 (5 bases). V dropped 4 bases and J dropped 12 bases, with 16 bases sitting between them. CDR3 length: 13 amino acids. Germline V gene sequence: CDR1 ENHRY, CDR2 SYGVKD.

This clonotype was observed a handful of times. The CDR3 loop is CASSLLVRLAGANVLTF. The CDR3 DNA reads as TGTGCCAGCAGCTTACTGGTACGGTTGGCTGGGGCCAACGTCCTGACTTTC. The gene calls are TRBV7-9 and TRBJ2-6; D remains unclear. The ends were cut back, 2 bases at V and 2 bases at J, with 13 bases in the middle. This CDR3 is 17 amino acids long. The germline V gene has CDR1 SEHNR and CDR2 FQNEAQ (reference sequence).